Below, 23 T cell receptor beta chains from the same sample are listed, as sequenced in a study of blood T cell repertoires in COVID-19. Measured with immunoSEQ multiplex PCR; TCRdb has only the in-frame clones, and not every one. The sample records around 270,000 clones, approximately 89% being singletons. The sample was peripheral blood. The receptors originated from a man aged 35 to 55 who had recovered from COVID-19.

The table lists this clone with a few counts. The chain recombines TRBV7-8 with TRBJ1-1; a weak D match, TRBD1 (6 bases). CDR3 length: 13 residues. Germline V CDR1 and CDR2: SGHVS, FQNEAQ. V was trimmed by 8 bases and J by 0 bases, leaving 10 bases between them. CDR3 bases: TGTGCCAGCTTGGGGGCCCTGAACACTGAAGCTTTCTTT. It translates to CASLGALNTEAFF.

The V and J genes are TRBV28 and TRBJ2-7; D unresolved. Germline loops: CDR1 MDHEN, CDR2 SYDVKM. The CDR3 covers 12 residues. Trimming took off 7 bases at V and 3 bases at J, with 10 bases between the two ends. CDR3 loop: CASNTQFYEQYF. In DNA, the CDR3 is TGTGCCAGCAATACACAGTTCTACGAGCAGTACTTC.

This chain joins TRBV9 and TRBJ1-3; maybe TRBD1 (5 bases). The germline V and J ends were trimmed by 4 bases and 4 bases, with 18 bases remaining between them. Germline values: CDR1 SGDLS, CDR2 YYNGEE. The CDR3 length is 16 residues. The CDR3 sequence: CASSPRLRGSGNTIYF. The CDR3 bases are TGTGCCAGCAGCCCCCGACTTAGGGGTTCCGGAAACACCATATATTTT. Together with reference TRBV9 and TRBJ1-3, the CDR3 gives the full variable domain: DSGVTQTPKHLITATGQRVTLRCSPRSGDLSVYWYQQSLDQGLQFLIQYYNGEERAKGNILERFSAQQFPDLHSELNLSSLELGDSALYFCASSPRLRGSGNTIYFGEGSWLTVV.

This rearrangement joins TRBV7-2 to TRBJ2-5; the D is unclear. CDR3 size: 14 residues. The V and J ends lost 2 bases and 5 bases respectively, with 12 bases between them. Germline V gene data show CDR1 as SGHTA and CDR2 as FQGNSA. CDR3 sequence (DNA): TGTGCCAGCAGCTTACTCTCCTTAGAGGAGACCCAGTACTTC. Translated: CASSLLSLEETQYF.

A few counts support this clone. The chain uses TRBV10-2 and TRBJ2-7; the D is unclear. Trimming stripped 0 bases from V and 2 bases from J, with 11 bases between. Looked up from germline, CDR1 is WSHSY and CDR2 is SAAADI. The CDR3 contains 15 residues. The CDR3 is CASSESKAATYEQYF. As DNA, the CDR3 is TGCGCCAGCAGTGAGTCGAAGGCAGCGACCTACGAGCAGTACTTC.

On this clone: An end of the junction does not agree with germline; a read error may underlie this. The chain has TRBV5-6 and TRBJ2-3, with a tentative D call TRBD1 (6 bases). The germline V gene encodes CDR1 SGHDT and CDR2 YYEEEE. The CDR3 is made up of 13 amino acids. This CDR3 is CTSSSTNRVTQYF. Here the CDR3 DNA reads TGTACCAGCAGTTCCACCAACAGGGTCACGCAGTATTTT.

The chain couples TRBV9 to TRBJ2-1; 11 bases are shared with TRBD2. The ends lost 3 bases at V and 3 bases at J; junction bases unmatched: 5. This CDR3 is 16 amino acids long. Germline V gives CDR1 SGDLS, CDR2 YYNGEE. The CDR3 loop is CASSATSGSLYNEQFF. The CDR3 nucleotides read TGTGCCAGCAGCGCAACTAGCGGGAGTCTCTACAATGAGCAGTTCTTC.

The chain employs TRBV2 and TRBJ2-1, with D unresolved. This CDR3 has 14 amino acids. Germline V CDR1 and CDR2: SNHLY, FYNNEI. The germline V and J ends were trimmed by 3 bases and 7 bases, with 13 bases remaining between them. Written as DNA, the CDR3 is TGTGCCAGCAGTGATTTGGGCGCTGGGAATGAGCAGTTCTTC. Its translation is CASSDLGAGNEQFF.

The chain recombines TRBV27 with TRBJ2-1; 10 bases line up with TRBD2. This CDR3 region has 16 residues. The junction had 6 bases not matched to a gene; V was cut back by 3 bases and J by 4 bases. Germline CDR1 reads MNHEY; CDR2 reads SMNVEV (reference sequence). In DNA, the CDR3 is TGTGCCAGCAGTTTTTCTAGCGGGAGAATATACAATGAGCAGTTCTTC. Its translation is CASSFSSGRIYNEQFF.

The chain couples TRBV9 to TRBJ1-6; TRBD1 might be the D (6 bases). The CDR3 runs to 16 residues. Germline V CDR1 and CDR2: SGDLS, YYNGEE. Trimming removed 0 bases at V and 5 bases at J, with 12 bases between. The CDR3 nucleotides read TGTGCCAGCAGCGTAGCCGGGGGGGCCCATAATTCACCCCTCCACTTT. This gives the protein CASSVAGGAHNSPLHF. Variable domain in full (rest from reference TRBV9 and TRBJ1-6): DSGVTQTPKHLITATGQRVTLRCSPRSGDLSVYWYQQSLDQGLQFLIQYYNGEERAKGNILERFSAQQFPDLHSELNLSSLELGDSALYFCASSVAGGAHNSPLHFGNGTRLTVT.

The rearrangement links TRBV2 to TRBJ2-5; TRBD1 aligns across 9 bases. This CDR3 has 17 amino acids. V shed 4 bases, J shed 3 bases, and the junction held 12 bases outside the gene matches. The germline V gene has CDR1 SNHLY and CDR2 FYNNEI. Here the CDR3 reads CASSGGTGIRGKETQYF. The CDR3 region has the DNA TGTGCCAGCAGTGGGGGGACAGGGATTAGGGGAAAAGAGACCCAGTACTTC.

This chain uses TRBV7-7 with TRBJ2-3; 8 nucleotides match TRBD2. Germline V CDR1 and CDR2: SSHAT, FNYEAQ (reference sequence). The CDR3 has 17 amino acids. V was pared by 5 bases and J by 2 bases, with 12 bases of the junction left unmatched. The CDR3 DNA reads TGTGCCAGCAGCCCCCTAGCCAGCGGGGGAGTCACAGATACGCAGTATTTT. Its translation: CASSPLASGGVTDTQYF.

The CDR3 coding sequence is TGTGCTAGTGGTTTGGTAAACTTACAGGGTGAAGCTTTCTTT. Its protein product is CASGLVNLQGEAFF. The rearrangement joins TRBV12-5 to TRBJ1-1; possibly TRBD1 for D (6 bases). Per the germline V gene, CDR1 is LGHNT and CDR2 is FRNRAP. Trimming removed 0 bases at V and 7 bases at J, with 12 bases between. There are 14 residues in the CDR3.

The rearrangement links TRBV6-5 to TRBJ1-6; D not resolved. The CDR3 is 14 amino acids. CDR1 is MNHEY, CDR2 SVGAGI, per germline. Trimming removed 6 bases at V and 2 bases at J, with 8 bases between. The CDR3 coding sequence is TGTGCCAGCAGACCAGACACCTATAATTCACCCCTCCACTTT. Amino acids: CASRPDTYNSPLHF.

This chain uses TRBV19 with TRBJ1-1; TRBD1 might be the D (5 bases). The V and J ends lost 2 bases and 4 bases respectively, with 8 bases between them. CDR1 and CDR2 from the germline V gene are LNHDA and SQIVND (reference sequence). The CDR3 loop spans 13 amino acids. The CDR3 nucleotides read TGTGCCAGTAGTATAAGGGGCAGCACTGAAGCTTTCTTT. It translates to CASSIRGSTEAFF.

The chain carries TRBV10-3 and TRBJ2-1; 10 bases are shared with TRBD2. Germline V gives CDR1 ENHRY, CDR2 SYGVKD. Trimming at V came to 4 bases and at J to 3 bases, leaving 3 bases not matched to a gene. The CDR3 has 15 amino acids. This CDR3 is CAISVSGGGYNEQFF. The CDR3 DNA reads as TGTGCCATCAGTGTAAGCGGGGGGGGCTACAATGAGCAGTTCTTC.

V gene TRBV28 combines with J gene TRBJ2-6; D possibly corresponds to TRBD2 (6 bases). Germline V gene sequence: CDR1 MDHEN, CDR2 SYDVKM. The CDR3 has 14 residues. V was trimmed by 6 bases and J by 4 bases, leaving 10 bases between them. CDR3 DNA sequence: TGTGCCAGCAGCCCCGGAGGGGGGGCCAACGTCCTGACTTTC. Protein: CASSPGGGANVLTF.

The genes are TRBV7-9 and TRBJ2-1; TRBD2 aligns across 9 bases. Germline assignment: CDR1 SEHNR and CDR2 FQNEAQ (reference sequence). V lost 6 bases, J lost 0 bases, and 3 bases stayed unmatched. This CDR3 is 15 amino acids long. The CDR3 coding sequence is TGTGCCAGCAGGTTTAGCGGGAGCTCCTACAATGAGCAGTTCTTC. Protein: CASRFSGSSYNEQFF.

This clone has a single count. The CDR3 loop is CASKITGTSITDTQYF. The DNA of the CDR3 is TGTGCCAGCAAAATTACAGGGACTAGCATAACAGATACGCAGTATTTT. The chain recombines TRBV19 with TRBJ2-3; TRBD2 aligns across 9 bases. The CDR3 contains 16 residues. V was clipped by 9 bases and J by 3 bases; unmatched bases: 13. Germline V gives CDR1 LNHDA, CDR2 SQIVND (reference sequence).

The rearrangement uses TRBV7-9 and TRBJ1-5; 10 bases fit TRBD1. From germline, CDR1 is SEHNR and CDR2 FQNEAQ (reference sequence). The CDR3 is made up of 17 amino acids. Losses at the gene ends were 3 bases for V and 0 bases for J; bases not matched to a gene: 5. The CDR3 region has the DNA TGTGCCAGCAGCTTGGGACAGGGGTGGGCTAGCAATCAGCCCCAGCATTTT. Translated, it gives CASSLGQGWASNQPQHF.

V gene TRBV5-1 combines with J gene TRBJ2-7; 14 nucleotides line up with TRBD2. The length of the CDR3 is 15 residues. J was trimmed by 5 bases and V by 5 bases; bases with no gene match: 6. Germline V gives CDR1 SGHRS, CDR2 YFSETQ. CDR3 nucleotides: TGCGCCAGCAGGATGGGACTAGCGGGAGTAAACGAGCAGTACTTC. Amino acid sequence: CASRMGLAGVNEQYF. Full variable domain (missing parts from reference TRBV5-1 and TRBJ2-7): KAGVTQTPRYLIKTRGQQVTLSCSPISGHRSVSWYQQTPGQGLQFLFEYFSETQRNKGNFPGRFSGRQFSNSRSEMNVSTLELGDSALYLCASRMGLAGVNEQYFGPGTRLTVT.

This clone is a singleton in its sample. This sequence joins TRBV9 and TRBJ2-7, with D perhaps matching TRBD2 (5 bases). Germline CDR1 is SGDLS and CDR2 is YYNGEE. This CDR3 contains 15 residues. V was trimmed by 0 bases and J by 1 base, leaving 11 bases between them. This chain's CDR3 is CASSVATGLSYEQYF. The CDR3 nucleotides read TGTGCCAGCAGCGTAGCTACGGGATTATCCTACGAGCAGTACTTC.

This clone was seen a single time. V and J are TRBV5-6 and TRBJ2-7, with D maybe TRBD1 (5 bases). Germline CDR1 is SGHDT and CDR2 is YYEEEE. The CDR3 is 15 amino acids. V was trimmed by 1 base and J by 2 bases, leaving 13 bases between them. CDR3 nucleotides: TGTGCCAGCAGCTTGCAGCTCAGGGAAACCTACGAGCAGTACTTC. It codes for CASSLQLRETYEQYF.